This T cell receptor beta chain comes out of a study of PD-L1 blockade in urothelial cancer. Described time point: pretreatment peripheral blood. This CDR3 region has 14 residues. The V and J ends lost 0 bases and 4 bases respectively, with 6 bases between them. Germline lookup yields CDR1 MGHRA and CDR2 YSYEKL. TCRdb keeps only in-frame clones here, not all; method: immunoSEQ multiplex PCR. The table shows roughly 53,000 clones, with 87% occurring only once. The specimen comprised PBMCs, sampled around atezolizumab (anti-PD-L1) treatment. The TCR originated in a woman aged 55-70 years with urothelial cancer. The chain has TRBV4-1 and TRBJ2-2, with D unclear. The CDR3, as DNA: TGCGCCAGCAGCCAAGAACCCAGCACCGGGGAGCTGTTTTTT. It is translated as CASSQEPSTGELFF.